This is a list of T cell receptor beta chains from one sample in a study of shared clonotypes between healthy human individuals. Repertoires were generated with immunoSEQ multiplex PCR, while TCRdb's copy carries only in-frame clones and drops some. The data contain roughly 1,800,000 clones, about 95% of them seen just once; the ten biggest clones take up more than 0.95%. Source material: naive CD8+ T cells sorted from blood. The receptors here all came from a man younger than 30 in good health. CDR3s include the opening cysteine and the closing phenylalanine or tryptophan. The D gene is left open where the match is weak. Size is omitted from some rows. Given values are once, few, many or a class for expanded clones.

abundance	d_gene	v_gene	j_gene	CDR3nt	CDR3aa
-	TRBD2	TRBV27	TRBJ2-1	TGTGCCAGCAGTGGGGTAGCGGGAGGGTCAGGCAATGAGCAGTTCTTC	CASSGVAGGSGNEQFF
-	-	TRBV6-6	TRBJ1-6	TGTGCCAGCGACAGGTTGCCGAGCTCCTATAATTCACCCCTCCACTTT	CASDRLPSSYNSPLHF
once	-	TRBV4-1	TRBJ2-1	TGCGCCAGCAGCCAAGTTGGGGCAGGGGGGTTATACAATGAGCAGTTCTTC	CASSQVGAGGLYNEQFF
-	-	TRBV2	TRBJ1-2	TGTGCCAGCAGTGGAGTAGAGCTAGGCGGCTATGGCTACACCTTC	CASSGVELGGYGYTF
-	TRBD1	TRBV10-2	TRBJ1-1	TGCGCCAGCAGGGGACAGATAAACACTGAAGCTTTCTTT	CASRGQINTEAFF
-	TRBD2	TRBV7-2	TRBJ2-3	TGTGCCAGCAGCTCCAAACTAGCGGGGGCTAGCACAGATACGCAGTATTTT	CASSSKLAGASTDTQYF
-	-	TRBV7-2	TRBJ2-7	TGTGCCAGCAGCTTAGGCGTAACCAATCGGAACGAGCAGTACTTC	CASSLGVTNRNEQYF
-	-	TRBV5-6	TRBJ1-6	TGTGCCAGCAGCTTGTGGGGGGGCCGGACAGTGTCTAATTCACCCCTCCACTTT	CASSLWGGRTVSNSPLHF
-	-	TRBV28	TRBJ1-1	TGTGCCAGCAGTGTCCTCGGGGGGCTCGGCACTGAAGCTTTCTTT	CASSVLGGLGTEAFF
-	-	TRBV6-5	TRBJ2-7	TGTGCCAGCAGTTCGTCGGAAGGTCCCCACGAGCAGTACTTC	CASSSSEGPHEQYF
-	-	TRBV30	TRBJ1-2	TGTGCCCGGAAGGAGGGGGTTAATGGCTACACCTTC	CARKEGVNGYTF
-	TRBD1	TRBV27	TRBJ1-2	TGTGCCAGCAGTCCGACAGGGGTCTATGGCTACACCTTC	CASSPTGVYGYTF
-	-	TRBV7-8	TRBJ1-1	TGTGCCAGCAGCACACTCCTCAGGCCCGAAGCTTTCTTT	CASSTLLRPEAFF
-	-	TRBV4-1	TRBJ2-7	TGCGCCAGCAGCCAATACGGGGCTGGCTCCTACGAGCAGTACTTC	CASSQYGAGSYEQYF
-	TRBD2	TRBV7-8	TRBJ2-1	TGTGCCAGCACCCGAACTAGCGGTAGTTACAATGAGCAGTTCTTC	CASTRTSGSYNEQFF
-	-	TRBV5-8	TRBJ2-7	TGTGCCAGCAGCCCTCCGGGCCATATACACGAGCAGTACTTC	CASSPPGHIHEQYF